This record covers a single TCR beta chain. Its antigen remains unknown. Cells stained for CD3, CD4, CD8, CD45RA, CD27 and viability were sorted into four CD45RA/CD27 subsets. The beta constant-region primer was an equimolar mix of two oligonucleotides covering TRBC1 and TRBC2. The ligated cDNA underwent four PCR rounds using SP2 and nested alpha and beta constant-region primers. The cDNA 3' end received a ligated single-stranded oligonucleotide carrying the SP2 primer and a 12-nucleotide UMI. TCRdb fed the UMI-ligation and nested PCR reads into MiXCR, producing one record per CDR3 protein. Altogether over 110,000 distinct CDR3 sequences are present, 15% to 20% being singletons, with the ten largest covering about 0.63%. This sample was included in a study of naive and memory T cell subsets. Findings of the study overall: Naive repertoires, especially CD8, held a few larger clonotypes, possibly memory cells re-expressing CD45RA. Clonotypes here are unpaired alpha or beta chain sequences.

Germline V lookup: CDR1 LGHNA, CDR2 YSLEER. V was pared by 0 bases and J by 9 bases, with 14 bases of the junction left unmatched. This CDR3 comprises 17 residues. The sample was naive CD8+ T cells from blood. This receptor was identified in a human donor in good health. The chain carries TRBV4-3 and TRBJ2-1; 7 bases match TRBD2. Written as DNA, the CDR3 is TGCGCCAGCAGCCAAGAGGGACTAAACCTTGGGGCTGGTGAGCAGTTCTTC. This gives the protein CASSQEGLNLGAGEQFF.